This T cell receptor beta chain stems from a study of radiotherapy plus CTLA-4 blockade in lung cancer. Study at large: Objective responses were recorded in around 18% of patients, with disease control recorded in about 30%. Study-wide results and caveats: Reports state that early shifts in blood T cell clones, with interferon-beta, best predicted response. Subsequent to radiotherapy plus ipilimumab, tumor-derived TCR clones underwent expansion in blood.

Germline CDR1 reads MNHNS; CDR2 reads SASEGT. The CDR3 has 13 amino acids. With 7 bases removed from V and 6 bases from J, the gap between germline ends came to 13 bases. Concerning this clone: Its antigen is still unknown.

The study gave focal radiation plus ipilimumab CTLA-4 blockade to patients with chemo-refractory metastatic non-small-cell lung cancer. Assay: immunoSEQ multiplex PCR; the TCRdb copy retains only in-frame clones and omits some. The sample includes 70,000 to 90,000 clones, around 76% of them seen just once. The receptor's source is a human donor with non-small cell lung cancer whose response to radiotherapy plus ipilimumab could not be evaluated. Some clones in this sample may be carry-over from other donors' samples. The source material was peripheral blood, sampled from a patient treated with radiotherapy plus ipilimumab. This chain connects TRBV6-1 to TRBJ2-4; D remains ambiguous. The CDR3 DNA is TGTGCCAGCAAGGCCATACCAGGAAACATTCAGTACTTC. Translating gives CASKAIPGNIQYF.